The 10 T cell receptor beta chains given below trace back to one sample, sequenced in a study of T-cell memory formation after mild COVID-19. One entry per CDR3 protein results from TCRdb running MiXCR on the 5' RACE reads. Here the sample spans more than 250,000 distinct CDR3 sequences, approximately 15% being singletons. The sequencing sample was made of PBMCs or a T cell subset sorted from them (not recorded which). These receptors were collected from a man younger than 30 who had mild COVID-19 (a few samples of this study predate the infection). Cell type and time point are not known.

The rearrangement links TRBV20-1 to TRBJ2-5; D unclear. This CDR3 has 15 amino acids. Trimming took off 0 bases at V and 5 bases at J, with 16 bases between the two ends. Germline V gene data show CDR1 as DFQATT and CDR2 as SNEGSKA (reference sequence). The CDR3 here is CSARDHRGPGETQYF. DNA of the CDR3: TGCAGTGCTAGAGATCATCGAGGACCCGGGGAGACCCAGTACTTC.

This clonotype turned up a few times. The chain recombines TRBV5-1 with TRBJ2-3; TRBD1 or TRBD2 may be the D gene (6 bases each). The CDR3 sequence is 15 residues long. The germline CDR1 and CDR2 sequences are SGHRS and YFSETQ. Trimming took 1 base from V and 5 from J, leaving 14 bases between them. The CDR3 spells CASSLLGGPEDTQYF. Written as DNA, the CDR3 is TGCGCCAGCAGCTTGTTGGGGGGCCCTGAAGATACGCAGTATTTT.

This clonotype was picked up a small number of times. The rearrangement links TRBV7-9 to TRBJ2-4; TRBD2 is a possible D gene (6 bases). The CDR3 extends over 13 amino acids. Per germline, CDR1 SEHNR and CDR2 FQNEAQ (reference sequence). V shed 6 bases and J shed 8 bases, with 14 bases lying between them. In DNA, the CDR3 is TGTGCCAGCAGTGACACGCCGGGGGACATTCAGTACTTC. It is translated as CASSDTPGDIQYF.

J is TRBJ2-3 and V is TRBV6-5; 8 positions match TRBD1. This CDR3 has 13 residues. With 7 bases clipped from V and 4 bases from J, the junction kept 4 bases outside the gene matches. Looked up from germline, CDR1 is MNHEY and CDR2 is SVGAGI. CDR3 nucleotide sequence: TGTGCCAGCAACGGACAGGGCCCAGATACGCAGTATTTT. Its translation: CASNGQGPDTQYF.

The table lists this clonotype with a few counts. J is TRBJ2-5 and V is TRBV7-6; D is perhaps TRBD1 or TRBD2 (6 bases each). Deletions cut 2 bases from V and 8 bases from J, with 12 bases between. CDR1 and CDR2 from the germline V gene are SGHVS and FNYEAQ. CDR3 length: 13 amino acids. Here the CDR3 DNA reads TGTGCCAGCAGCTTAAAGGAGGGGGATACCCAGTACTTC. It translates to CASSLKEGDTQYF.

The chain links TRBV5-4 to TRBJ2-1, with 7 bases identical to TRBD2. V shed 4 bases, J shed 0 bases, and the junction held 4 bases outside the gene matches. Germline assignment: CDR1 SGHNT and CDR2 YYREEE (reference sequence). The length of the CDR3 is 15 residues. CDR3 protein: CASSQTSSSYNEQFF. The DNA of the CDR3 is TGTGCCAGCAGCCAGACTAGCAGCTCCTACAATGAGCAGTTCTTC.

The rearrangement links TRBV25-1 to TRBJ2-5, with D uncertain. V lost 3 bases, J lost 2 bases, and 7 bases lay in between. Germline CDR1 is MGHDK and CDR2 is SYGVNS. CDR3 size: 13 residues. Here the CDR3 reads CASSDPRQETQYF. CDR3 nucleotides: TGTGCCAGCAGTGATCCCAGGCAAGAGACCCAGTACTTC. The full variable domain, in which reference TRBV25-1 and TRBJ2-5 provide the parts outside the CDR3, is EADIYQTPRYLVIGTGKKITLECSQTMGHDKMYWYQQDPGMELHLIHYSYGVNSTEKGDLSSESTVSRIRTEHFPLTLESARPSHTSQYLCASSDPRQETQYFGPGTRLLVL.

The V and J genes are TRBV5-4 and TRBJ1-1; no definite D call. The CDR3 consists of 12 residues. V lost 0 bases and J 11 bases, leaving 11 bases between the germline ends. Germline CDR1 is SGHNT and CDR2 is YYREEE (reference sequence). Written as DNA, the CDR3 is TGTGCCAGCAGCTTGGATCAGGTGCATGCTTTCTTT. Translation gives CASSLDQVHAFF.

In this sample, this clonotype turned up many times. The chain is built from TRBV5-6 and TRBJ2-1, with a possible D match to TRBD2 (7 bases). Germline-derived CDR1 and CDR2 are SGHDT and YYEEEE. The CDR3 contains 16 residues. Trimming left V 1 base short and J 4 bases short, with 15 bases between. The CDR3 DNA follows: TGTGCCAGCAGCTTGAGGGGGGGATCTACGTACAATGAGCAGTTCTTC. It is translated as CASSLRGGSTYNEQFF.

V and J are TRBV12-3 or TRBV12-4 and TRBJ1-1; D is unclear. This CDR3 spans 10 amino acids. V gave up 5 bases and J gave up 8 bases, with 6 bases separating them. As DNA, the CDR3 is TGTGCCAGCAGTGGAAGGGAAGCTTTCTTT. Its protein product is CASSGREAFF.